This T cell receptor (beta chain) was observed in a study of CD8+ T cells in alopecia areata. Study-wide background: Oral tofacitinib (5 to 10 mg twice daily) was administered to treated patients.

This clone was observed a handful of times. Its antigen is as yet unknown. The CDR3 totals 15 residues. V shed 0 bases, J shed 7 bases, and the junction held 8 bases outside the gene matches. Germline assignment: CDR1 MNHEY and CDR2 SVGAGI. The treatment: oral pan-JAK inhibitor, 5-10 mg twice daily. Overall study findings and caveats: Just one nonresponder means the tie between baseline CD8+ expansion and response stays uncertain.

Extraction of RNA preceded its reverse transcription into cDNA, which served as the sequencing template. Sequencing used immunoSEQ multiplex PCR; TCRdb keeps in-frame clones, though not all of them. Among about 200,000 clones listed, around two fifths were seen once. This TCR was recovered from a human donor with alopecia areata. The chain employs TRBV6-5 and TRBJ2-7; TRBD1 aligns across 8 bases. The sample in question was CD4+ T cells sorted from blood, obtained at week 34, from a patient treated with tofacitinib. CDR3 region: CASSYSVRGQGEQYF. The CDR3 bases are TGTGCCAGCAGTTACTCAGTCAGGGGGCAGGGTGAGCAGTACTTC.